This T cell receptor (beta chain) was identified in a study of OX40 agonist ivuxolimab in advanced cancers. Study-wide context: Dose-escalation cases comprised hepatocellular carcinoma, melanoma, renal cell or head and neck cancer.

Notes on the study in general: Average numbers of expanded clones were greater in CD8+ T cells than in CD4+.

In regard to this clone: Its antigen is not known.

V was shortened by 5 bases and J by 7 bases, with 15 bases between the two germline ends. This CDR3 region has 13 residues. Per germline, CDR1 SGHAT and CDR2 FQDESV (reference sequence). Some clones are missing from TCRdb's copy, which holds only in-frame ones; the method was immunoSEQ multiplex PCR. The data contain about 8,000 clones, 90% of them seen just once; the ten biggest clones take up 4.4%. The receptor was isolated from an adult with an advanced solid tumor such as melanoma, head and neck, liver or kidney cancer. The genes are TRBV11-1 and TRBJ2-7; D not resolved. Specimen: CD4+ or CD8+ T cells sorted from blood, collected in a trial of the OX40 agonist ivuxolimab. The CDR3 loop reads CASSLGPLREQYF. DNA for the CDR3: TGTGCCAGCAGCCTCGGACCTCTGAGAGAGCAGTACTTC.